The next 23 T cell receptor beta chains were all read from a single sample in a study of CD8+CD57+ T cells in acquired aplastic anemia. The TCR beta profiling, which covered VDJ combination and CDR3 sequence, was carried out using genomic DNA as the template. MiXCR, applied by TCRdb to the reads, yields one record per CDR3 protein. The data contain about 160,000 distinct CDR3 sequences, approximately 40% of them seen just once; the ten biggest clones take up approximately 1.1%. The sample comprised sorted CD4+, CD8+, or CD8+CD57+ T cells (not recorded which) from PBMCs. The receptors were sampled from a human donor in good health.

As DNA, the CDR3 is TGTGCCAGCGGGGGGAATCAGCCCCAGCATTTT. The encoded protein is CASGGNQPQHF. The chain recombines TRBV7-8 with TRBJ1-5; a weak D match, TRBD1 (5 bases). Per germline, CDR1 SGHVS and CDR2 FQNEAQ. With 8 bases removed from V and 4 bases from J, the gap between germline ends came to 6 bases. The CDR3 totals 11 residues.

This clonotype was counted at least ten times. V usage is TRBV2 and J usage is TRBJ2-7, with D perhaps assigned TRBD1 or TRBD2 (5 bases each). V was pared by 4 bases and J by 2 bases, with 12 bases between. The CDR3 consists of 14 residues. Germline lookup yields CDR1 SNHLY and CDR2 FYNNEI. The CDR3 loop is CASSGGQGAYEQYF. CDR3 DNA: TGTGCCAGCAGTGGCGGGCAGGGAGCCTACGAGCAGTACTTC.

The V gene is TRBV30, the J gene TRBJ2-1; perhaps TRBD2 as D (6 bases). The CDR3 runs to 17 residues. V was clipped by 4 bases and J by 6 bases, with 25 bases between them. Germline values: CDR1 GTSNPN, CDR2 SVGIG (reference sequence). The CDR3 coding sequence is TGTGCCTGGACCCCTACGAGGAGCGGCCGGAGGGGCAATGAGCAGTTCTTC. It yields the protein CAWTPTRSGRRGNEQFF.

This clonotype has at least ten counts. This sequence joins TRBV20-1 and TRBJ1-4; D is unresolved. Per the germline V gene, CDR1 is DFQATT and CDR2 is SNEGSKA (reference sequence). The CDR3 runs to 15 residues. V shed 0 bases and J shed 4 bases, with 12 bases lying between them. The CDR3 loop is CSARDFGRINEKLFF. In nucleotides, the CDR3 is TGCAGTGCTAGAGATTTCGGGCGAATTAATGAAAAACTGTTTTTT.

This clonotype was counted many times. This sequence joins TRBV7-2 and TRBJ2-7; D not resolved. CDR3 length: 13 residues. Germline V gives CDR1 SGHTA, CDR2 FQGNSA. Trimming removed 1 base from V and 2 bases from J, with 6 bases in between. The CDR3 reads CASSLDQAYEQYF. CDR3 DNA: TGTGCCAGCAGCTTAGATCAAGCCTACGAGCAGTACTTC.

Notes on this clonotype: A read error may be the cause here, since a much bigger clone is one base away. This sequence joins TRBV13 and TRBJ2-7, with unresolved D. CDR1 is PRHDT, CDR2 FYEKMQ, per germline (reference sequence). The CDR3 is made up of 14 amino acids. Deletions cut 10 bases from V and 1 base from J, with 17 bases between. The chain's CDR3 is CAISKPGGSYEQYF. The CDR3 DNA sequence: TGTGCCATCAGTAAGCCTGGTGGGTCCTACGAGCAGTACTTC.

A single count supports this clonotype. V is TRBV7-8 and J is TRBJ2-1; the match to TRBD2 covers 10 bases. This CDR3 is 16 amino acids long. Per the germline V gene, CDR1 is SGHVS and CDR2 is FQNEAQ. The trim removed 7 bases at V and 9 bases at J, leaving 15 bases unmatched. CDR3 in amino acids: CASNALAGRHDPEQFF. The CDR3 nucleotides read TGTGCCAGCAACGCACTAGCGGGGCGGCACGACCCTGAGCAGTTCTTC.

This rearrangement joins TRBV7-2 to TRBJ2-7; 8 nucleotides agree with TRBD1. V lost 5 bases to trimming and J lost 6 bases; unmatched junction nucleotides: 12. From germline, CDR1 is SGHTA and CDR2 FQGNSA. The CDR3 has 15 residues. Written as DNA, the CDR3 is TGTGCCAGCAGCAGGGGGACAGGTCCTTTGTGCGAGCAGTACTTC. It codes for CASSRGTGPLCEQYF.

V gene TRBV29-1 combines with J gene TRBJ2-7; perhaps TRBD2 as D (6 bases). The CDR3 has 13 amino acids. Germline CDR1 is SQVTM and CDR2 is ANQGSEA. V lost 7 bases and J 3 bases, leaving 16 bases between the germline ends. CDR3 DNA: TGCAGCGCCGGCGGTAGCGGAATCTACGAGCAGTACTTC. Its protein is CSAGGSGIYEQYF.

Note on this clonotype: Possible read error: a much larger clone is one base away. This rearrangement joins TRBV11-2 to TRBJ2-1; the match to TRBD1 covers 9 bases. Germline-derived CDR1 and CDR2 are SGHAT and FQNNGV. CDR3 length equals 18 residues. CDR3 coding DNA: TGTGCCAGCAGCAAGCAAACCTCGGGACAGGGTAGGAAAAATGGGCAGTTCTTC. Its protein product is CASSKQTSGQGRKNGQFF.

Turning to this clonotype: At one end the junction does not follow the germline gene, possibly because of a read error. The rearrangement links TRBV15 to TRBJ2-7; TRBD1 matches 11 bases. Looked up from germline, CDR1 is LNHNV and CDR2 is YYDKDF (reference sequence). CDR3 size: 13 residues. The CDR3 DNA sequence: TGTGCCACCAGCAGAACAGGACAGGGGGCGGCGGACTTC. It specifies CATSRTGQGAADF.

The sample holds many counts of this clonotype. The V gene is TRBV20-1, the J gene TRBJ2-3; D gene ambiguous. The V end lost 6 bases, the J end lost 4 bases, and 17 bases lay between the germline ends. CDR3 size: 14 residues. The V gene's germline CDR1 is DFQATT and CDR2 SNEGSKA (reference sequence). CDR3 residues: CSASPPSGSDTQYF. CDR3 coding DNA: TGCAGTGCCTCCCCACCCTCCGGGTCAGATACGCAGTATTTT.

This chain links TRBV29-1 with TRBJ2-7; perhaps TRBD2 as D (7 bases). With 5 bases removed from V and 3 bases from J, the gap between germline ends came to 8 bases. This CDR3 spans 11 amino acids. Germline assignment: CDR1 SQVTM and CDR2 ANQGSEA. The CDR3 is CSVRGGYEQYF. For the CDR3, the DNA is TGCAGCGTTAGGGGGGGCTACGAGCAGTACTTC.

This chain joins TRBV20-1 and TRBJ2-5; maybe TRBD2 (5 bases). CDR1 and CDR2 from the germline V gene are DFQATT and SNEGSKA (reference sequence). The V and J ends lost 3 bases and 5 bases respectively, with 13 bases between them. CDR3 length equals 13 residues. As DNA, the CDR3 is TGCAGTGCTAGGCGGATGAGAGGGGAGACCCAGTACTTC. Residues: CSARRMRGETQYF.

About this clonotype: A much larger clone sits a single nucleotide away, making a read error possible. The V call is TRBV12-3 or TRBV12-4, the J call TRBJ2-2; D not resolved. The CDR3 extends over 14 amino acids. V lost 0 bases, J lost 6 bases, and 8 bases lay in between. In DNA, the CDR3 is TGTGCCAGCAGTTTAGCACAGTACGCCGGGGAGCTGTTTTTT. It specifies CASSLAQYAGELFF.

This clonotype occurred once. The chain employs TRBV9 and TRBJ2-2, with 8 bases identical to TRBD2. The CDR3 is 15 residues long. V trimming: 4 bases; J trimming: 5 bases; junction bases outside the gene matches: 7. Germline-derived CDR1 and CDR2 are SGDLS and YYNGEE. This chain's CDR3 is CASSPSGGSTGELFF. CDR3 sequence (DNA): TGTGCCAGCAGCCCCAGCGGGGGATCAACCGGGGAGCTGTTTTTT.

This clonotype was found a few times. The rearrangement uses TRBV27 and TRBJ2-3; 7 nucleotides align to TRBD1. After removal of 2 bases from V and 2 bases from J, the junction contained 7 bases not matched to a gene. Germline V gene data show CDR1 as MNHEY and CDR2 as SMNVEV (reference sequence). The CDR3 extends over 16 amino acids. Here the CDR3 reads CASSLGQGVITDTQYF. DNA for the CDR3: TGTGCCAGCAGTTTAGGGCAGGGGGTAATCACAGATACGCAGTATTTT.

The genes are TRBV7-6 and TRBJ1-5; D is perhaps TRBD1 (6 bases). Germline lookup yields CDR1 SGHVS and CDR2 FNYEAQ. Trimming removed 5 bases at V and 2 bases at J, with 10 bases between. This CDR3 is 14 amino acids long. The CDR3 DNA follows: TGTGCCAGCAGCCCGAGGGGGGGCAATCAGCCCCAGCATTTT. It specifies CASSPRGGNQPQHF.

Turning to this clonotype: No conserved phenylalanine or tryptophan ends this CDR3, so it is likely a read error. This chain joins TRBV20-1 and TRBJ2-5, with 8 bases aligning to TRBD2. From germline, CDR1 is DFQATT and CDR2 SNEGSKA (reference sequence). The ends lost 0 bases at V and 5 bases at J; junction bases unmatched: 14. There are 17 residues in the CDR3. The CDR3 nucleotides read TGCAGTGCTAGAGATAGTAGGAGCGGGGGTACTTGGGAGACCCAGTACCTC. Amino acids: CSARDSRSGGTWETQYL.

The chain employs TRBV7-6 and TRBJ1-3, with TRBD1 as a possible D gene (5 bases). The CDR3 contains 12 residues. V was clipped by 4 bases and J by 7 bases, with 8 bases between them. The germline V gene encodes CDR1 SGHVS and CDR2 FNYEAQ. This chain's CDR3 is CASSSQENTIYF. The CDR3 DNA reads TGTGCCAGCAGCTCACAGGAGAACACCATATATTTT.

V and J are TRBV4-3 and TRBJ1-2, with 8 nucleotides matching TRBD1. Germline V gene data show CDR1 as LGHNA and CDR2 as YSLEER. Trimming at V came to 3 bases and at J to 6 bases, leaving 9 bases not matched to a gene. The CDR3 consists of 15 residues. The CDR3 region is CASSQLPGTGNGYTF. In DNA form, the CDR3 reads TGCGCCAGCAGCCAGCTCCCCGGGACAGGCAATGGCTACACCTTC.

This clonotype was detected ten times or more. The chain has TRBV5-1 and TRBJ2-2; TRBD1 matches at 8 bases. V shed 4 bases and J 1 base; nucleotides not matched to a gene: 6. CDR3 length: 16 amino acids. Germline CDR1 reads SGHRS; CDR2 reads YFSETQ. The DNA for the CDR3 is TGCGCCAGCAGCGGGACGGGACAGGTGAACACCGGGGAGCTGTTTTTT. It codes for CASSGTGQVNTGELFF.

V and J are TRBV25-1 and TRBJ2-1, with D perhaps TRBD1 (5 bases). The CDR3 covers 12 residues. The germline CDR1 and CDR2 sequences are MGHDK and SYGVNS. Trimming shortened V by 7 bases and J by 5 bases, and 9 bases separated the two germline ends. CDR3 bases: TGTGCCAGCAATAAAGGGGACAATGAGCAGTTCTTC. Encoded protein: CASNKGDNEQFF.